The sequence of this T cell receptor (beta chain) was determined in a study of blood T cell repertoires in COVID-19. Germline V gene lookup returns CDR1 MDHEN and CDR2 SYDVKM. The CDR3 sequence is 15 residues long. The ends lost 3 bases at V and 0 bases at J; junction bases unmatched: 5. Under the authors' procedure: Researchers report that nucleated cell counts were estimated from reference gene primer amplification. Here immunoSEQ multiplex PCR was the method, and the copy in TCRdb shows in-frame clones only, minus some. For V, J and clone size, that table is used; D and trimming come from the DNA. The sample lists 88,000 or so clones, roughly 77% seen once, with approximately 22% in the top ten.

The J gene is TRBJ2-7, the V gene TRBV28; the match to TRBD1 covers 7 bases. The source is a human donor in a cohort sampled during active COVID-19. The sequencing input was peripheral blood. The CDR3 bases are TGTGCCAGCAGTTTGACAGGGATCTTCTCCTACGAGCAGTACTTC. This sequence encodes CASSLTGIFSYEQYF.